The entry that follows covers one TCR beta chain sequence. Assay: immunoSEQ multiplex PCR; the TCRdb copy retains only in-frame clones and omits some. Seen here are about 71,000 clones, around 90% observed once, and the top ten hold 0.95% to 1.5%. This entry belongs to a study of T cell changes during pregnancy in multiple sclerosis. CDR1 and CDR2 from the germline V gene are MGHRA and YSYEKL. Trimming at V came to 0 bases and at J to 6 bases, leaving 8 bases not matched to a gene. The CDR3 has 16 amino acids. This TCR was sampled from a female donor with multiple sclerosis, enrolled in a pregnancy study. This rearrangement joins TRBV4-1 to TRBJ2-7, with 10 bases identical to TRBD2. The sample here was peripheral blood, taken in the third trimester of pregnancy. CDR3 in amino acids: CASSQDWASGSLEQYF. In DNA form, the CDR3 reads TGCGCCAGCAGCCAAGATTGGGCTAGCGGGAGTCTCGAGCAGTACTTC.